This T cell receptor beta chain was obtained from a study of T cells after posttransplantation cyclophosphamide. Trimming pared 4 bases from V and 3 bases from J, leaving 7 bases between. This CDR3 comprises 12 residues. Germline V CDR1 and CDR2: LNHNV, YYDKDF (reference sequence). Study-wide points: Recipient CMV seropositivity and CMV reactivation strongly tracked TRB clonality. TRB overlap between skin or GI tissue T cells and blood was limited. Donor CD8+ memory clones often dominated recipient blood repertoires at later times.

Comments on this clone: As yet, its antigen is unknown.

Some clones are missing from TCRdb's copy, which holds only in-frame ones; the method was immunoSEQ multiplex PCR. The sample has approximately 26,000 clones, 70% to 90% seen once. The receptor comes from a man between 50 and 59 years old. The chain combines TRBV15 with TRBJ2-7; D is undetermined. Sequencing was carried out using PBMCs. DNA of the CDR3: TGTGCCACCAGCAAGCCCCACTACGAGCAGTACTTC. Protein sequence: CATSKPHYEQYF.